In this sample, the clone carrying this TCR beta chain turned up a few times. Its target is not known. The CDR3 covers 11 residues. Trimming cost V 5 bases and J 5 bases, with 6 bases left between them. Germline V gene lookup returns CDR1 LGHDT and CDR2 YNNKEL (reference sequence). The CDR3 regions of TCR beta were amplified from RNA transcripts. HTBI primers were used for first-round RT-PCR of the TCR CDR3. TCRdb reprocessed the multiplex PCR reads via MiXCR and lists one record per CDR3 protein. In the table there are 370,000 or so distinct CDR3 sequences, about 25% of which are singletons. This entry comes from a study of T cells in Graves' hyperthyroidism and ophthalmopathy. General observations from the study: Most thyroid clonotypes with frequency above 0.001 were detected in blood.

Material for sequencing was blood. The chain combines TRBV3-1 with TRBJ2-5, with D possibly called TRBD1 or TRBD2 (5 bases each). This receptor was obtained from a man aged 50-60 years with Graves' hyperthyroidism. The CDR3 sequence: CASSWGETQYF. The CDR3 nucleotides are TGTGCCAGCAGCTGGGGGGAGACCCAGTACTTC.